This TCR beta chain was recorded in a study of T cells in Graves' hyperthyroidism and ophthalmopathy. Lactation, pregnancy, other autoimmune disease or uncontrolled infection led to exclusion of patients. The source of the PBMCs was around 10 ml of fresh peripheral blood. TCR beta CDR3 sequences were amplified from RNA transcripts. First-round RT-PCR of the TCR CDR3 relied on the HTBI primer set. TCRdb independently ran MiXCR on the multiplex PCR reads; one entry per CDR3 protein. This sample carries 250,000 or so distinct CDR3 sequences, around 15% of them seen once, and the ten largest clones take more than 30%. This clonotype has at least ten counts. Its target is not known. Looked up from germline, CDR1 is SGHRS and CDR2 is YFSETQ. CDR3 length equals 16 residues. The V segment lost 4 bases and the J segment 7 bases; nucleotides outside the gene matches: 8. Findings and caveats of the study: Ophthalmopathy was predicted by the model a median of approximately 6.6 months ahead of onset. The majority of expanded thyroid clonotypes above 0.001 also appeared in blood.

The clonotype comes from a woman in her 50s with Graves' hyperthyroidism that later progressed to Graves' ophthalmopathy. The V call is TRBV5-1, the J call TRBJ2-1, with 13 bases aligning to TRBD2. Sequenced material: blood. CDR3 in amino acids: CASSPGLAGSGNEQFF. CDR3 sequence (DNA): TGCGCCAGCAGCCCGGGACTAGCGGGGTCGGGGAATGAGCAGTTCTTC.